The present TCR beta chain was sequenced within a study of blood T cell repertoires in COVID-19. Background on the study: Both acute and convalescent COVID-19 samples were obtained from the United States, Italy and Spain.

In the authors' methods: Amplification with reference gene primers provided the estimates of nucleated cell counts. Only in-frame clones appear in the TCRdb table, and some are missing; sequencing was by immunoSEQ multiplex PCR. Clone size and V and J calls were adopted from that table, with D and trimming inferred from the DNA. Of about 480,000 clones in the sample, over 75% were seen once. Cohort placement rested on clinical history that participants reported themselves. The CDR3 has 17 amino acids. The germline V gene encodes CDR1 LNHDA and CDR2 SQIVND (reference sequence). The V and J ends lost 3 bases and 0 bases respectively, with 15 bases between them.

This receptor was taken from a middle-aged woman who had recovered from COVID-19. The V and J genes are TRBV19 and TRBJ1-3; D not resolved. Input material: PBMCs or T cells enriched from blood (not recorded which). This CDR3 is CASSIQQRRSSGNTIYF. In DNA, the CDR3 is TGTGCCAGTAGTATCCAACAACGCCGGAGCTCTGGAAACACCATATATTTT.